The following is a T cell receptor beta chain sequence with its context. This clonotype was recorded at least ten times. Its antigen is currently not known. The input lacks base qualities; no much larger clone sits a single base away. The data are from a study of blood T cells in healthy people across ages (dated by TCRdb to 2013 to 2016). Background on the whole study: In model experiments, template switching captured roughly one uniquely barcoded TCR beta cDNA molecule for every two T cells. To track age-related changes in TCR beta repertoire diversity, the study relied on deep sequencing normalized with unique cDNA molecular identifiers. Four age groups were formed from the donors: young (average approximately 16 years), middle-aged (approximately 40), aged (approximately 60) and long-lived (less than 85). To avoid experimental bias, donors of different ages were distributed randomly across sequencing lanes. The study analyzed two additional independent replicas of 1 million unique cDNA reads from the same blood draw for two donors, one aged 18 to 29 and one aged 80 or older.

The donors were some 36 Caucasian individuals from Russia, aged 6 to 90 years, who were systemically healthy. Each donor gave ten milliliters of peripheral blood, drawn into EDTA-treated Vacutainer tubes. Ficoll-Paque density-gradient centrifugation was used to isolate PBMCs, with at least 6.5 million per sample. Total RNA was extracted from PBMCs with Trizol reagent, with at least 5.5 micrograms obtained per sample. For every donor, flow cytometry on a PBMC aliquot measured the percentage of naive CD45RAhigh/CD27high T cells. Broader findings and caveats from the paper: Total diversity estimates from one million sequenced T cells were considered lower bounds and underestimates. As age increased, observed TCR beta diversity per million T cells dropped in a roughly linear way, and a significant reduction was already evident by age 40. Because profiling used bulk unsorted PBMCs, naive and antigen-experienced compartments could not be compared conclusively. Because the CMV infection status of the donors was unknown, age-related changes in expanded clonotypes may potentially have been confounded. A strong correlation was found between observed TCR beta diversity and the percentage of naive T cells measured by flow cytometry. The long-lived group showed more naive CD4+ T cells, fewer expanded clones and increased TCR diversity than the aged group, suggesting age selection.

In the germline V gene, CDR1 corresponds to SGHTA and CDR2 to FQGTGA. At the junction V is shortened by 0 bases and J by 1 base; bases outside the gene matches: 10. Spanning cysteine to phenylalanine, the CDR3 consists of 20 amino acids. Only CDR3 DNA is held: 60 bases, read in frame from base 1. The library was built by means of 5' RACE. A second 7 to 11 cycle PCR used a sample-barcoded 5' primer and a J-beta primer mix. Each TCR beta cDNA molecule received a unique molecular identifier from a template-switch 5' adaptor carrying 12 random nucleotides. Each sample yielded at least 2.5 million CDR3-containing paired-end reads. First-strand cDNA was synthesized from all RNA with the Mint cDNA synthesis kit, primed by a TRBC-specific oligonucleotide. Following uracil-DNA glycosylase treatment, all cDNA underwent a first 18-cycle PCR with the universal primers M1SS and BC2_uni_R. On the authors' methods: Each sample was normalized by randomly selecting 1 million high-quality reads, each carrying a distinct molecular identifier. Reads sharing molecular identifiers were discarded rather than binned into consensus sequences. MiTCR, with a Q25 quality threshold and the strictest error-elimination algorithm, was used for CDR3 identification, clonotype clustering and error correction. Lower-bound total TCR beta diversity was estimated with a nonparametric unseen species model using Euler transformation. The public reads were run again by TCRdb, first through fastp at Q25 and then through MiXCR, and only productive beta chains were kept. Rows merge per CDR3 protein into single entries with the most common DNA and genes. It is TCRdb's table, rather than the study itself, that gives the V and J calls and clone size. In this sample the table shows around 1,900,000 distinct CDR3 sequences, about two fifths of which occur a single time. Approximately 22% of the sample is in the top ten clones.

Sample: blood. Rearrangement joined TRBV7-3 to TRBJ2-6; 9 junctional bases match TRBD2. The TCR comes from a human donor in good health. The nucleotide sequence reads TGTGCCAGCAGCTTAACTTTCTGGGGACTAGCTCCGTCTGGGGCCAACGTCCTGACTTTC. It translates to CASSLTFWGLAPSGANVLTF.